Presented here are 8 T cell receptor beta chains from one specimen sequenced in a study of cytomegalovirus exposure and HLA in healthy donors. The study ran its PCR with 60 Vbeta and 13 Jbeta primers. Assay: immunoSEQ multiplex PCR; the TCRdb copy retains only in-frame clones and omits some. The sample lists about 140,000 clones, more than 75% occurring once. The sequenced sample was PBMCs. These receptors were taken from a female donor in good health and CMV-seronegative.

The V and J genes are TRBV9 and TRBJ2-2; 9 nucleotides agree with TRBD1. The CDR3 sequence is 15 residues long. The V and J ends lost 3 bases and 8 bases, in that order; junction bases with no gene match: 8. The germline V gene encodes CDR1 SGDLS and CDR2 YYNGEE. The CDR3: CASSGSGQGRGELFF. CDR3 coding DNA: TGTGCCAGCAGCGGCTCGGGACAGGGTCGAGGGGAGCTGTTTTTT.

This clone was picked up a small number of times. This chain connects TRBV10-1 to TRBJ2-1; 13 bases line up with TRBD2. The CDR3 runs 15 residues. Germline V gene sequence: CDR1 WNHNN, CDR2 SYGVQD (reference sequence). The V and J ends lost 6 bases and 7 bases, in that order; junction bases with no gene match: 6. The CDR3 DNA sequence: TGCGCCAGCAGCCCCGGGACTAGCGGGATAAATGAGCAGTTCTTC. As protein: CASSPGTSGINEQFF.

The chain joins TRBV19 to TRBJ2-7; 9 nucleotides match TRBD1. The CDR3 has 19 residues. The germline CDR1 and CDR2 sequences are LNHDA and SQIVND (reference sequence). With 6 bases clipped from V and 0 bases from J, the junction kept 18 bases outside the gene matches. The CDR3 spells CASSRKTGGRSESSYEQYF. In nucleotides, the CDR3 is TGTGCCAGTAGCCGGAAGACAGGGGGACGGTCCGAAAGCTCCTACGAGCAGTACTTC.

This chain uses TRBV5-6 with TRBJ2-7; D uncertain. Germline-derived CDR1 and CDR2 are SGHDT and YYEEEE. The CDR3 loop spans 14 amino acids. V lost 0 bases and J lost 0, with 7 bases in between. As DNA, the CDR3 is TGTGCCAGCAGCTTGGCGGTGGTCTCCTACGAGCAGTACTTC. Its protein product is CASSLAVVSYEQYF.

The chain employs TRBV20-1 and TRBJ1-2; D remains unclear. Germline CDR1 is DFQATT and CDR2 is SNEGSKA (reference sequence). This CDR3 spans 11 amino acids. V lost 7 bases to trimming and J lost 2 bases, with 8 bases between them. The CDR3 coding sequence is TGCAGTGTACCGGGGAACTATGGCTACACCTTC. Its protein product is CSVPGNYGYTF.

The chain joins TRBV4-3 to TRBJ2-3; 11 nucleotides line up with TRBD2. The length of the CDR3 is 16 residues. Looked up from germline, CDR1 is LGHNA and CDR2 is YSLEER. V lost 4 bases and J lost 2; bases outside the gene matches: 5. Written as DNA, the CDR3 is TGCGCCAGCAGCCCGTTAGCGGGAGGGACCACAGATACGCAGTATTTT. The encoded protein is CASSPLAGGTTDTQYF.

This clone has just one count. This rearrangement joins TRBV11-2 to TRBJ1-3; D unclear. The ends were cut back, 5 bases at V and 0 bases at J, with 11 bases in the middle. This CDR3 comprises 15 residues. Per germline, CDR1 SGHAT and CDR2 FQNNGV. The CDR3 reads CASSPAVGSGNTIYF. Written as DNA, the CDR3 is TGTGCCAGCAGCCCAGCGGTCGGCTCTGGAAACACCATATATTTT.

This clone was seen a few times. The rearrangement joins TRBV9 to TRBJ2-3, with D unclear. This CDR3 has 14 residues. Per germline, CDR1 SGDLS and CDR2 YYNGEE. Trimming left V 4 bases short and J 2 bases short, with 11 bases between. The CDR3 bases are TGTGCCAGCAGCCCAATTACCTACACAGATACGCAGTATTTT. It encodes CASSPITYTDTQYF.